The 16 T cell receptor beta chains below come from one sample, sequenced in a study of OX40 agonist ivuxolimab in advanced cancers. Only in-frame clones appear in the TCRdb table, and some are missing; sequencing was by immunoSEQ multiplex PCR. The repertoire holds tens of thousands of clones, with less than 95% as singletons. Source: CD4+ or CD8+ T cells sorted from blood, taken in a trial of the OX40 agonist ivuxolimab. The source of these receptors is an adult with an advanced solid tumor such as melanoma, head and neck, liver or kidney cancer.

The chain has TRBV6-6 and TRBJ1-1; D call uncertain. V dropped 2 bases and J dropped 6 bases, with 10 bases sitting between them. The CDR3 sequence is 13 residues long. Germline-derived CDR1 and CDR2 are MNHNY and SVGAGI (reference sequence). The CDR3 DNA reads as TGTGCCAGCAGTTACCCGGGTGTCGCTGAAGCTTTCTTT. Its translation is CASSYPGVAEAFF.

This chain joins TRBV6-1 and TRBJ2-3, with D maybe TRBD1 (5 bases). The CDR3 covers 14 residues. Trimming removed 7 bases from V and 0 bases from J, with 11 bases in between. Germline V lookup: CDR1 MNHNS, CDR2 SASEGT. CDR3 bases: TGTGCCAGCATCCCGACAGCTAGCACAGATACGCAGTATTTT. It yields the protein CASIPTASTDTQYF.

The chain carries TRBV6-1 and TRBJ1-3, with D tentatively TRBD1 (5 bases). CDR3 size: 16 residues. Trimming pared 4 bases from V and 0 bases from J, leaving 13 bases between. The germline gives CDR1 MNHNS, CDR2 SASEGT. CDR3 sequence: CASSAPGRPSGNTIYF. CDR3 coding DNA: TGTGCCAGCAGTGCCCCGGGACGTCCCTCTGGAAACACCATATATTTT.

This chain joins TRBV2 and TRBJ2-1; a possible D gene is TRBD1 (5 bases). Germline V gene data show CDR1 as SNHLY and CDR2 as FYNNEI. The V and J ends lost 0 bases and 10 bases respectively, with 16 bases between them. CDR3 length: 15 amino acids. CDR3 DNA: TGTGCCAGCAGTGAAGCTCAACGAGAGTGGGGCGAGCAGTTCTTC. Residues: CASSEAQREWGEQFF.

The rearrangement links TRBV23-1 to TRBJ1-1; D unclear. TRBV23-1 is assigned to the ORF class and has an uncertain function. V was cut by 3 bases and J by 5 bases, with 13 bases left in between. The CDR3 totals 14 residues. CDR3 sequence (DNA): TGCGCCAGCAGTCAGGGCGCGGGTGGGACTGAAGCTTTCTTT. Amino acid sequence: CASSQGAGGTEAFF.

CDR3: CASSQGSANYGYTF. In DNA form, the CDR3 reads TGCGCCAGCAGCCAAGGCTCTGCTAACTATGGCTACACCTTC. This chain links TRBV4-1 with TRBJ1-2, with D unclear. Germline-derived CDR1 and CDR2 are MGHRA and YSYEKL. Trimming cost V 1 base and J 0 bases, with 6 bases left between them. This CDR3 spans 14 amino acids.

The chain has TRBV28 and TRBJ2-5; 8 positions agree with TRBD1. The CDR3 is made up of 13 amino acids. Per germline, CDR1 MDHEN and CDR2 SYDVKM. Unmatched junction bases numbered 5, after V lost 6 bases and J lost 5 bases. CDR3 protein: CASRLTGAETQYF. In DNA, the CDR3 is TGTGCCAGCAGACTGACAGGGGCGGAGACCCAGTACTTC. The full variable domain, in which reference TRBV28 and TRBJ2-5 provide the parts outside the CDR3, is DVKVTQSSRYLVKRTGEKVFLECVQDMDHENMFWYRQDPGLGLRLIYFSYDVKMKEKGDIPEGYSVSREKKERFSLILESASTNQTSMYLCASRLTGAETQYFGPGTRLLVL.

The chain carries TRBV6-4 and TRBJ2-3; the D gene is possibly TRBD2 (7 bases). The germline V and J ends were trimmed by 7 bases and 4 bases, with 18 bases remaining between them. There are 15 residues in the CDR3. Per the germline V gene, CDR1 is MRHNA and CDR2 is SNTAGT. CDR3 sequence reads: CASKSAQGGSDTQYF. Here the CDR3 DNA reads TGTGCCAGCAAATCCGCACAGGGAGGGTCAGATACGCAGTATTTT.

CDR3 coding DNA: TGTGCCAGCAGCGTAGGATCGGGGGGGAAACAAGAGACCCAGTACTTC. It specifies CASSVGSGGKQETQYF. The chain couples TRBV9 to TRBJ2-5, with 8 positions matching TRBD2. With 0 bases clipped from V and 2 bases from J, the junction kept 6 bases outside the gene matches. The CDR3 has 16 residues. CDR1 is SGDLS and CDR2 is YYNGEE in the germline V gene.

This clone is a singleton in its sample. The chain has TRBV10-1 and TRBJ2-3; D call uncertain. Germline assignment: CDR1 WNHNN and CDR2 SYGVQD (reference sequence). The length of the CDR3 is 14 residues. V lost 6 bases and J lost 4, with 14 bases in between. The CDR3 region is CASSRRGTADTQYF. Written as DNA, the CDR3 is TGCGCCAGCAGCCGACGTGGCACCGCAGATACGCAGTATTTT.

This clone showed up just a few times. V usage is TRBV30 and J usage is TRBJ2-7; 7 positions agree with TRBD2. V lost 0 bases and J lost 3; bases outside the gene matches: 5. This CDR3 contains 14 residues. The germline V gene encodes CDR1 GTSNPN and CDR2 SVGIG (reference sequence). The chain's CDR3 is CAWSVNSGGYEQYF. For the CDR3, the DNA is TGTGCCTGGAGTGTAAACTCGGGGGGCTACGAGCAGTACTTC.

Comments on this clone: This CDR3 is also generated by other DNA sequences in the sample. This chain links TRBV5-4 with TRBJ2-5; the D gene could be TRBD1 or TRBD2 (5 bases each). Germline-derived CDR1 and CDR2 are SGHNT and YYREEE (reference sequence). CDR3 size: 14 residues. Between the trimmed V and J ends, which lost 4 bases and 3 bases, there was a span of 13 bases. CDR3 region: CASSRSGTEETQYF. In nucleotides, the CDR3 is TGTGCCAGCAGCAGATCCGGGACGGAAGAGACCCAGTACTTC.

The chain couples TRBV5-6 to TRBJ2-5; 14 bases fit TRBD2. Trimming at V came to 3 bases and at J to 1 base, leaving 11 bases not matched to a gene. This CDR3 region has 19 residues. Looked up from germline, CDR1 is SGHDT and CDR2 is YYEEEE. The CDR3 coding sequence is TGTGCCAGCAGCTACGGGACTAGCGGGGGCACCCCAATCCAAGAGACCCAGTACTTC. Residues: CASSYGTSGGTPIQETQYF. Full variable domain (remainder filled in from reference TRBV5-6 and TRBJ2-5): DAGVTQSPTHLIKTRGQQVTLRCSPKSGHDTVSWYQQALGQGPQFIFQYYEEEERQRGNFPDRFSGHQFPNYSSELNVNALLLGDSALYLCASSYGTSGGTPIQETQYFGPGTRLLVL.

The V gene is TRBV12-5, the J gene TRBJ2-7; no definite D call. The germline CDR1 and CDR2 sequences are LGHNT and FRNRAP. The CDR3 spans 14 residues. Deletions cut 6 bases from V and 2 bases from J, with 14 bases between. In DNA form, the CDR3 reads TGTGCTAGTGGAAAACGCAACCCGACCTACGAGCAGTACTTC. This encodes CASGKRNPTYEQYF.

The CDR3 sequence: CASTQTWGTTDTQYF. In DNA, the CDR3 is TGTGCCAGTACCCAGACCTGGGGAACCACAGATACGCAGTATTTT. The chain combines TRBV19 with TRBJ2-3, with D unresolved. The CDR3 is made up of 15 amino acids. Germline lookup yields CDR1 LNHDA and CDR2 SQIVND (reference sequence). Trimming took off 7 bases at V and 2 bases at J, with 16 bases between the two ends. Variable domain in full (rest from reference TRBV19 and TRBJ2-3): DGGITQSPKYLFRKEGQNVTLSCEQNLNHDAMYWYRQDPGQGLRLIYYSQIVNDFQKGDIAEGYSVSREKKESFPLTVTSAQKNPTAFYLCASTQTWGTTDTQYFGPGTRLTVL.

The rearrangement uses TRBV5-1 and TRBJ1-1; D possibly corresponds to TRBD1 (6 bases). Deletions cut 2 bases from V and 1 base from J, with 12 bases between. CDR3 length equals 15 residues. Germline CDR1 and CDR2: SGHRS and YFSETQ. Here the CDR3 DNA reads TGCGCCAGCAGCTTTCAGTCCAGGGGGAACACTGAAGCTTTCTTT. Its translation is CASSFQSRGNTEAFF.